This T cell receptor beta chain was retrieved from a study of blood T cell repertoires in COVID-19. Study-wide background: T cells, B-cell-depleted T cells, or PBMCs supplied cDNA or gDNA.

Using immunoSEQ multiplex PCR, the repertoire was profiled, and TCRdb retains in-frame clones only, with some absent. The sample has about 170,000 clones; about 80% are singletons. Sequenced sample: peripheral blood. The receptor's source is a man in his 70s with active or convalescent COVID-19.

The CDR3 DNA is TGCAGCGGAAAACAGGGGGTCTACACTGAAGCTTTCTTT. It is translated as CSGKQGVYTEAFF. The chain links TRBV29-1 to TRBJ1-1; TRBD1 agrees at 8 bases. Trimming removed 7 bases from V and 3 bases from J; junction bases left unmatched: 7. CDR1 SQVTM and CDR2 ANQGSEA come from the germline V gene. The CDR3 runs 13 residues.